This T cell receptor beta chain appears in the sequencing data of a study of long-term antiretroviral therapy in people with HIV. No fewer than two post-ART and no fewer than one pre-ART PBMC samples existed for each donor. Trimming pared 6 bases from V and 1 base from J, leaving 6 bases between. The CDR3 runs to 12 residues. Germline V gene sequence: CDR1 MNHEY, CDR2 SVGAGI. Survey-level immunoSEQ v3.0 assays were run. Only in-frame clones appear in the TCRdb table, and some are missing; sequencing was by immunoSEQ multiplex PCR. Counted here are more than 25,000 clones, roughly 87% occurring once; the ten biggest clones make up approximately 0.93%.

The material was unsorted PBMCs, obtained 2 years after starting antiretroviral therapy. The V call is TRBV6-5, the J call TRBJ1-1; D remains unclear. This clonotype originated in a man aged 45-60 years with HIV. CDR3 loop: CASSRGNTEAFF. The CDR3 nucleotides read TGTGCCAGCAGCCGCGGGAACACTGAAGCTTTCTTT.